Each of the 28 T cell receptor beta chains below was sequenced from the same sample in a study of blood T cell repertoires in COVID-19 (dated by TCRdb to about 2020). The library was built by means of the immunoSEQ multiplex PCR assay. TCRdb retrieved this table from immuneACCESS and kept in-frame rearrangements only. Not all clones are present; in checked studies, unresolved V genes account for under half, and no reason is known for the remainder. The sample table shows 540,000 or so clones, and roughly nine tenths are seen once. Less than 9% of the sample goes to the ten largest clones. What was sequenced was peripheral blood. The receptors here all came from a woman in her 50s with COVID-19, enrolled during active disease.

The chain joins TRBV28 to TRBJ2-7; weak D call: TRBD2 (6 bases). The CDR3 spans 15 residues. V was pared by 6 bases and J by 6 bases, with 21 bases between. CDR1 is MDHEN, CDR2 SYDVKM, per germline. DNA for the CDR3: TGTGCCAGCAGGGAGGGGCGCAAAAAGGGACCCGAGCAGTACTTC. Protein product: CASREGRKKGPEQYF. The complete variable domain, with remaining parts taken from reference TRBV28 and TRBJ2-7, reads DVKVTQSSRYLVKRTGEKVFLECVQDMDHENMFWYRQDPGLGLRLIYFSYDVKMKEKGDIPEGYSVSREKKERFSLILESASTNQTSMYLCASREGRKKGPEQYFGPGTRLTVT.

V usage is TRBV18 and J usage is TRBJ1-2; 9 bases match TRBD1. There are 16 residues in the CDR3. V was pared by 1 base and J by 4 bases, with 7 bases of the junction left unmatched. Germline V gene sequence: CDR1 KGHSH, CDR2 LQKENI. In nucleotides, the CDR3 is TGTGCCAGCTCACCACTTTTAACAGGGGGCGGCTATGGCTACACCTTC. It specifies CASSPLLTGGGYGYTF.

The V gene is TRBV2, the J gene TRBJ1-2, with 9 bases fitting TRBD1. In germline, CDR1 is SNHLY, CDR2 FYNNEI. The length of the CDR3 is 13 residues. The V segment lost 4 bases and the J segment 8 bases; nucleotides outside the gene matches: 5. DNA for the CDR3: TGTGCCAGCAGTGTTTGGACAGGGGAAGGCTACACCTTC. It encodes CASSVWTGEGYTF.

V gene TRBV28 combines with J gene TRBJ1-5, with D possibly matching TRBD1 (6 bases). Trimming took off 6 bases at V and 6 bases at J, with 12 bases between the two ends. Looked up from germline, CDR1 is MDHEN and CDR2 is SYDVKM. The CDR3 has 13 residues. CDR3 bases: TGTGCCAGCAGCCTAGACAGGCTTCAGCCCCAGCATTTT. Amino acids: CASSLDRLQPQHF.

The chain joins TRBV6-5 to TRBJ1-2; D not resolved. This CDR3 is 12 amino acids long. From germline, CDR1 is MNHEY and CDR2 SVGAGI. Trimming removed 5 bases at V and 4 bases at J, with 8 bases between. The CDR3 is CASSPRGYGYTF. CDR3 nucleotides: TGTGCCAGCAGTCCCCGGGGCTATGGCTACACCTTC.

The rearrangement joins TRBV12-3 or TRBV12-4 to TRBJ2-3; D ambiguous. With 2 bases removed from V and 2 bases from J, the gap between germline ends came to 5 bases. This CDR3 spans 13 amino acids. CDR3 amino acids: CASSLILTDTQYF. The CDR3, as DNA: TGTGCCAGCAGTTTAATTCTCACAGATACGCAGTATTTT.

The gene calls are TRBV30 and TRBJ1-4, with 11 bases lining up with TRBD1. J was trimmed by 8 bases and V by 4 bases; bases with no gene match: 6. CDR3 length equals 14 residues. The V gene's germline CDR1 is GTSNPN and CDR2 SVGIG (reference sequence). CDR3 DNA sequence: TGTGCCTGGAATTCAGGACAGGGGGCAGAAAAACTGTTTTTT. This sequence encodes CAWNSGQGAEKLFF. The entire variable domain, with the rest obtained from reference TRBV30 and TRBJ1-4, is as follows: SQTIHQWPATLVQPVGSPLSLECTVEGTSNPNLYWYRQAAGRGLQLLFYSVGIGQISSEVPQNLSASRPQDRQFILSSKKLLLSDSGFYLCAWNSGQGAEKLFFGSGTQLSVL.

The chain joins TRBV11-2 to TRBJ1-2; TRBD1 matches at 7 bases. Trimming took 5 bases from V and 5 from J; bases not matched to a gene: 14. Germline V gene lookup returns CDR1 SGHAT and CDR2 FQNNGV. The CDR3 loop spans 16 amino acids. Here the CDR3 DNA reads TGTGCCAGCAGCCGCCCCGCCCGGACAGGAAGGTATGGCTACACCTTC. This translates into CASSRPARTGRYGYTF.

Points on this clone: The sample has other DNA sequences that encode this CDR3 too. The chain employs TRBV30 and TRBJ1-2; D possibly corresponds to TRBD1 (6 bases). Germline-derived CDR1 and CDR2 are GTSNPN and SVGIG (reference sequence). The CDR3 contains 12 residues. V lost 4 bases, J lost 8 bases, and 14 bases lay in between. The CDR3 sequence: CAWTPGGGGYTF. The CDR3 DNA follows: TGTGCCTGGACCCCGGGAGGGGGAGGCTACACCTTC.

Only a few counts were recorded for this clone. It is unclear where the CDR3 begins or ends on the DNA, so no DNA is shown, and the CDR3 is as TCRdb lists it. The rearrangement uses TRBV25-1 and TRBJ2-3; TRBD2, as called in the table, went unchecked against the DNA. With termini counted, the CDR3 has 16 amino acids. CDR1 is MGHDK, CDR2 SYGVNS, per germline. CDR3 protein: CASSTSIGALTDTQYF.

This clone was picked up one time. The CDR3 nucleotides read TGTGCCAGCAGTTGGGCGGACAGATCTCCTGGCTACACCTTC. Amino acids: CASSWADRSPGYTF. The chain uses TRBV6-5 and TRBJ1-2, with TRBD1 as a possible D gene (6 bases). There are 14 residues in the CDR3. Trimming took 4 bases from V and 7 from J, leaving 16 bases between them. Germline CDR1 is MNHEY and CDR2 is SVGAGI.

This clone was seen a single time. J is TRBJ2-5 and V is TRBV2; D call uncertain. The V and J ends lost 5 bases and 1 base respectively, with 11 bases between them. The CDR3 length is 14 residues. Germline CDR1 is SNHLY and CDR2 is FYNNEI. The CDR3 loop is CASSPTPAQETQYF. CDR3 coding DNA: TGTGCCAGCAGTCCGACTCCAGCCCAAGAGACCCAGTACTTC.

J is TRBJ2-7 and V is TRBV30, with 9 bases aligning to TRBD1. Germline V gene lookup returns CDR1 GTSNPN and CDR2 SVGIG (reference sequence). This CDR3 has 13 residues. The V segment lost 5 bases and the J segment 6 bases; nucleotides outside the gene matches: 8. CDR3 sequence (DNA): TGTGCCTGGGGGACAGGGAGATACGCCGAGCAGTACTTC. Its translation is CAWGTGRYAEQYF.

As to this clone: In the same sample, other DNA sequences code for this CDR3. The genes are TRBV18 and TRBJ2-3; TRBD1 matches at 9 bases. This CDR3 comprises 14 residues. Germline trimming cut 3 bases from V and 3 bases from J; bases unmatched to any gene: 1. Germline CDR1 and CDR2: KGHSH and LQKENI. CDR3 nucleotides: TGTGCCAGCTCACCCGGGACAGGGACAGATACGCAGTATTTT. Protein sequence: CASSPGTGTDTQYF.

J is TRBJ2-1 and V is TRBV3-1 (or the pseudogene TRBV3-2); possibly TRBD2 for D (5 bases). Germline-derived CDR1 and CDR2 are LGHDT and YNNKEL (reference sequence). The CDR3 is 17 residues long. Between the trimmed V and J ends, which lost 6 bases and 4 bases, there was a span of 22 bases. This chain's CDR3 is CASSLIPIARLYNEQFF. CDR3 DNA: TGTGCCAGCAGTCTGATCCCTATAGCGCGCCTATACAATGAGCAGTTCTTC.

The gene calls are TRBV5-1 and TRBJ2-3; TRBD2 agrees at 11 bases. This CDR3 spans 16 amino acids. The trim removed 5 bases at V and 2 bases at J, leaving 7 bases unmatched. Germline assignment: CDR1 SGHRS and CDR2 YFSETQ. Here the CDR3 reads CASRLTSGGYTDTQYF. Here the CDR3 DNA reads TGCGCCAGCAGACTAACTAGCGGGGGTTACACAGATACGCAGTATTTT.

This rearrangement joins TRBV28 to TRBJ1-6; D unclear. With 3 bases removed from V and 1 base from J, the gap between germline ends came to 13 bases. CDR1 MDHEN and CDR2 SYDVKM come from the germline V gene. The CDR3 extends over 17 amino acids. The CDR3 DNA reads TGTGCCAGCAGTTTCTCGTCTCGGAGGTCCTATAATTCACCCCTCCACTTT. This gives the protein CASSFSSRRSYNSPLHF.

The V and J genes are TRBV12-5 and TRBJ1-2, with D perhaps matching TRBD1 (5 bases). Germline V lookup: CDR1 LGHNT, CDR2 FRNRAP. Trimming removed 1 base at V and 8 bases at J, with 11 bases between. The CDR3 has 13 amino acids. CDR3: CASGLGQRIGYTF. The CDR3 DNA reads TGTGCTAGTGGTTTGGGACAGAGGATCGGCTACACCTTC.

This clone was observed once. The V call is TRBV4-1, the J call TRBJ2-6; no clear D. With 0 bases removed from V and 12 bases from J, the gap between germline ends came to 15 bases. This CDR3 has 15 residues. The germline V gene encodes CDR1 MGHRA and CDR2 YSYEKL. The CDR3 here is CASSQDWRISGVLTF. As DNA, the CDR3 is TGCGCCAGCAGCCAAGATTGGCGGATCTCGGGCGTCCTGACTTTC.

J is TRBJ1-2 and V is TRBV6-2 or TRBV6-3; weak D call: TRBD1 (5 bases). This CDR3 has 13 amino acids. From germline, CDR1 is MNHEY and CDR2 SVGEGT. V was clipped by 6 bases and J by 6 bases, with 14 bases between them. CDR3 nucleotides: TGTGCCAGCAGCCCCTGGGGGGAAGATGGCTACACCTTC. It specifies CASSPWGEDGYTF.

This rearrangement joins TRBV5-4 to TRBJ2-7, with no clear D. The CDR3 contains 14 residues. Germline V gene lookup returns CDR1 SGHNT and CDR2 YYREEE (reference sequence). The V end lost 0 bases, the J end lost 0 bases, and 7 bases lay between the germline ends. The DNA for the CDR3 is TGTGCCAGCAGCTTGGAGCCTAGCTCCTACGAGCAGTACTTC. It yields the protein CASSLEPSSYEQYF.

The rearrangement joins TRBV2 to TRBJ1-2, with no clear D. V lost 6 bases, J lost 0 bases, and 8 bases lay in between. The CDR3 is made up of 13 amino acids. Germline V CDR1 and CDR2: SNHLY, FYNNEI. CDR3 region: CASSLPSNYGYTF. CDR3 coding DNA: TGTGCCAGCAGCCTACCTTCTAACTATGGCTACACCTTC.

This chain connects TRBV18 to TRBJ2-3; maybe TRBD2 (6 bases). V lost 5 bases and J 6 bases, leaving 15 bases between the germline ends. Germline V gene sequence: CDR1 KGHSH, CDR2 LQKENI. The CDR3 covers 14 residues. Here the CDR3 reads CASSKAGAKDTQYF. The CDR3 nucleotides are TGTGCCAGCTCAAAAGCGGGCGCTAAGGATACGCAGTATTTT. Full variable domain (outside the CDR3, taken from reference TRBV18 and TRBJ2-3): NAGVMQNPRHLVRRRGQEARLRCSPMKGHSHVYWYRQLPEEGLKFMVYLQKENIIDESGMPKERFSAEFPKEGPSILRIQQVVRGDSAAYFCASSKAGAKDTQYFGPGTRLTVL.

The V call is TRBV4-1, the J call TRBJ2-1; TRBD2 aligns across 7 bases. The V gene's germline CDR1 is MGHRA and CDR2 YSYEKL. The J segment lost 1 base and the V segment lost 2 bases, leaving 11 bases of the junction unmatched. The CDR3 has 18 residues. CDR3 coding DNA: TGCGCCAGCAGCCAACCTCTTAAGCGAGCGGGGTCCTACAATGAGCAGTTCTTC. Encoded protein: CASSQPLKRAGSYNEQFF.

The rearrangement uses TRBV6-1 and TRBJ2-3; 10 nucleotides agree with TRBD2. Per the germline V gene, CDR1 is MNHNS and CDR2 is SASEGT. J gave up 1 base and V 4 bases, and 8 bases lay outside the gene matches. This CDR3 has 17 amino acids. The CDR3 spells CASSGVSGGLGTDTQYF. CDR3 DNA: TGTGCCAGCAGTGGGGTTAGCGGGGGGCTTGGCACAGATACGCAGTATTTT.

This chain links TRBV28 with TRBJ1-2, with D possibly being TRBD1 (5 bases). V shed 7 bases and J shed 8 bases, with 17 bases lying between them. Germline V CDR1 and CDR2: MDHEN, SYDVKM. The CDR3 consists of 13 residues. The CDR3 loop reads CASKIQGHHGYTF. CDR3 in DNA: TGTGCCAGCAAAATCCAGGGCCACCACGGCTACACCTTC.

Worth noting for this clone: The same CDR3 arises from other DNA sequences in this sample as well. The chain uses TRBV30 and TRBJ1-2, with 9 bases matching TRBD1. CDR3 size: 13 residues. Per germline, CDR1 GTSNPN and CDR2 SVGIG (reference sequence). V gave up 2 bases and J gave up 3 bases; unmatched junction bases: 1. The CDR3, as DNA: TGTGCCTGGAGTCGGGACAGGGACTATGGCTACACCTTC. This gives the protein CAWSRDRDYGYTF.

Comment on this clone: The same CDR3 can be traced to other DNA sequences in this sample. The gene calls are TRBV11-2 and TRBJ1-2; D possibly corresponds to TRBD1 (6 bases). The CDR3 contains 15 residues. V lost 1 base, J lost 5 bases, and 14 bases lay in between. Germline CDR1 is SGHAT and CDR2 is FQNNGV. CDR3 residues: CASSLGPGEGYGYTF. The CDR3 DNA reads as TGTGCCAGCAGCTTAGGCCCAGGGGAAGGGTATGGCTACACCTTC.